Below, one TCR beta chain is given with its context. At a deep level, the assay was run. TCRdb keeps only in-frame clones here, not all; method: immunoSEQ multiplex PCR. Of millions of clones detected, about 95% appear once; the ten largest clones hold 1% to 1.3%. CD45RO-negative, CCR7-selected cells formed the naive CD8 fraction, which excluded terminally differentiated effector memory CD45RA+ cells. This sample is part of a study of shared clonotypes between healthy human individuals. V was shortened by 0 bases and J by 6 bases, with 6 bases between the two germline ends. Germline V gene sequence: CDR1 SGHDT, CDR2 YYEEEE. This CDR3 contains 13 residues.

This chain joins TRBV5-6 and TRBJ2-2; no reliable D call. Sequencing was done on a sample of naive CD8+ T cells sorted from blood. This clonotype was sampled from a man aged 18 to 35 in good health. CDR3 region: CASSLDGPGELFF. The CDR3 DNA is TGTGCCAGCAGCTTGGACGGGCCCGGGGAGCTGTTTTTT.